Presented here are 27 T cell receptor beta chains from one specimen sequenced in a study of T cells in Graves' hyperthyroidism and ophthalmopathy. RNA transcripts gave rise to amplified TCR beta CDR3 regions. HTBI primers were the set used in a first-round RT-PCR of the TCR CDR3. TCRdb re-analysed the multiplex PCR reads in MiXCR, keeping a single row per CDR3 protein. The data hold under 400,000 distinct CDR3 sequences, with around 13% observed a single time. Sequenced input: blood. The receptor source for this set is a woman aged 55-70 years with Graves' hyperthyroidism.

In the case of this clonotype: A much larger clone differs by one base, so this may be a read error. The CDR3 carries no conserved terminal phenylalanine or tryptophan, so it likely arises from a read error. This chain links TRBV2 with TRBJ2-5, with 7 bases aligning to TRBD1. The junction had 9 bases not matched to a gene; V was cut back by 6 bases and J by 5 bases. The CDR3 extends over 14 amino acids. Germline CDR1 reads SNHLY; CDR2 reads FYNNEI. The CDR3 reads CASRSGTVLETQYL. The CDR3 region has the DNA TGTGCCAGCAGGTCCGGGACAGTGTTGGAGACCCAGTACCTC.

This clonotype was detected many times. This chain joins TRBV3-1 and TRBJ2-3; D unresolved. The V and J ends lost 1 base and 6 bases respectively, with 8 bases between them. This CDR3 is 13 amino acids long. Germline V CDR1 and CDR2: LGHDT, YNNKEL (reference sequence). The CDR3 here is CASSQGQRDTQYF. For the CDR3, the DNA is TGTGCCAGCAGCCAAGGACAACGCGATACGCAGTATTTT.

This clonotype was counted many times. This chain links TRBV3-1 with TRBJ1-2; D perhaps matches TRBD1 (6 bases). V lost 0 bases to trimming and J lost 6 bases, with 11 bases between them. Germline assignment: CDR1 LGHDT and CDR2 YNNKEL (reference sequence). The CDR3 sequence is 14 residues long. The CDR3 loop reads CASSQDMAGDGYTF. CDR3 bases: TGTGCCAGCAGCCAAGATATGGCAGGGGATGGCTACACCTTC. The entire variable domain, with the rest obtained from reference TRBV3-1 and TRBJ1-2, is as follows: DTAVSQTPKYLVTQMGNDKSIKCEQNLGHDTMYWYKQDSKKFLKIMFSYNNKELIINETVPNRFSPKSPDKAHLNLHINSLELGDSAVYFCASSQDMAGDGYTFGSGTRLTVV.

As to this clonotype: This could be a read error, since a much larger clone is one nucleotide away. This chain links TRBV12-3 or TRBV12-4 with TRBJ1-1; D possibly corresponds to TRBD1 (6 bases). CDR3 length: 14 amino acids. As DNA, the CDR3 is TGTGCCAGCGTGGACAGAACTCTGAACACTGGAGCTTTCTTT. Protein sequence: CASVDRTLNTGAFF.

This clonotype was detected ten times or more. The chain uses TRBV11-3 and TRBJ1-1; no clear D gene. Between the trimmed V and J ends, which lost 4 bases and 6 bases, there was a span of 15 bases. This CDR3 spans 14 amino acids. From germline, CDR1 is SGHNT and CDR2 YENEEA. The CDR3: CASSSRRTSAEAFF. In DNA form, the CDR3 reads TGTGCCAGCAGCTCCCGGAGGACGAGCGCTGAAGCTTTCTTT.

The rearrangement uses TRBV7-2 and TRBJ2-1, with D possibly TRBD2 on 6 matching bases. Germline V gives CDR1 SGHTA, CDR2 FQGNSA. CDR3 length equals 13 residues. Trimming stripped 4 bases from V and 9 bases from J, with 13 bases between. CDR3 protein: CASSSLTRLEQFF. The CDR3 nucleotides are TGTGCCAGCAGCTCCCTGACTAGACTTGAGCAGTTCTTC.

This clonotype was seen at least ten times. The rearrangement joins TRBV18 to TRBJ2-2; 7 bases align to TRBD1. CDR3 length equals 16 residues. V lost 0 bases and J lost 1; bases outside the gene matches: 2. Germline V gene lookup returns CDR1 KGHSH and CDR2 LQKENI. This CDR3 is CASSPPWTGNTGELFF. In DNA, the CDR3 is TGTGCCAGCTCACCACCGTGGACAGGGAACACCGGGGAGCTGTTTTTT.

The sample holds many counts of this clonotype. The V gene is TRBV5-1, the J gene TRBJ2-3, with D tentatively TRBD1 (5 bases). With 5 bases removed from V and 6 bases from J, the gap between germline ends came to 13 bases. Per the germline V gene, CDR1 is SGHRS and CDR2 is YFSETQ. The CDR3 totals 13 residues. CDR3 amino acids: CASRSAQDDTQYF. The CDR3, as DNA: TGCGCCAGCAGGTCGGCACAGGACGATACGCAGTATTTT.

V and J are TRBV5-1 and TRBJ2-7, with 7 bases fitting TRBD1. Germline loops: CDR1 SGHRS, CDR2 YFSETQ. The CDR3 extends over 13 amino acids. After removal of 5 bases from V and 3 bases from J, the junction contained 5 bases not matched to a gene. CDR3 loop: CASREGQDYEQYF. CDR3 nucleotides: TGCGCCAGCAGGGAAGGACAGGACTACGAGCAGTACTTC.

The gene calls are TRBV10-3 and TRBJ2-1, with D perhaps TRBD1 or TRBD2 (5 bases each). Per germline, CDR1 ENHRY and CDR2 SYGVKD. The CDR3 loop spans 16 amino acids. The V and J ends lost 5 bases and 0 bases respectively, with 14 bases between them. CDR3 residues: CAISSWDRDSYNEQFF. In nucleotides, the CDR3 is TGTGCCATCAGTTCATGGGACCGCGACTCCTACAATGAGCAGTTCTTC.

This clonotype was seen repeatedly, ten times or more. This rearrangement joins TRBV7-6 to TRBJ2-3; 7 bases fit TRBD2. After removal of 4 bases from V and 0 bases from J, the junction contained 4 bases not matched to a gene. The CDR3 runs 15 residues. Germline-derived CDR1 and CDR2 are SGHVS and FNYEAQ. The CDR3 reads CASSWSSGSTDTQYF. The DNA of the CDR3 is TGTGCCAGCAGCTGGAGTAGCGGGAGCACAGATACGCAGTATTTT. The full variable domain, rest sourced from reference TRBV7-6 and TRBJ2-3, is GAGVSQSPRYKVTKRGQDVALRCDPISGHVSLYWYRQALGQGPEFLTYFNYEAQQDKSGLPNDRFSAERPEGSISTLTIQRTEQRDSAMYRCASSWSSGSTDTQYFGPGTRLTVL.

A note on this clonotype: An end of the junction differs from the germline gene, which may be a read error. The rearrangement links TRBV6-1 to TRBJ2-1; 7 bases fit TRBD2. The germline CDR1 and CDR2 sequences are MNHNS and SASEGT. This CDR3 has 16 amino acids. CDR3 loop: CASSRLAQSSHNEQFF. CDR3 in DNA: TGTGCCAGCAGTCGACTAGCTCAAAGCTCCCACAATGAGCAGTTCTTC.

The table lists this clonotype with many counts. The CDR3 loop reads CASSSRLAGGGETQYF. In nucleotides, the CDR3 is TGCGCCAGCAGCTCCCGACTAGCGGGAGGCGGAGAGACCCAGTACTTC. V gene TRBV5-1 combines with J gene TRBJ2-5; 13 bases are shared with TRBD2. CDR1 and CDR2 (germline): SGHRS, YFSETQ. This CDR3 has 16 amino acids. The J segment lost 4 bases and the V segment lost 3 bases, leaving 6 bases of the junction unmatched.

Ten or more counts support this clonotype. This chain connects TRBV12-3 or TRBV12-4 to TRBJ1-4; 7 nucleotides agree with TRBD1. V dropped 5 bases and J dropped 0; count of bases not matched to a gene: 6. The CDR3 totals 16 residues. CDR3 amino acids: CASSLDRVATNEKLFF. The CDR3, as DNA: TGTGCCAGCAGTCTTGACAGGGTTGCAACTAATGAAAAACTGTTTTTT.

The table lists this clonotype with many counts. The rearrangement links TRBV3-1 to TRBJ2-1; unclear D gene. Germline V lookup: CDR1 LGHDT, CDR2 YNNKEL (reference sequence). Trimming left V 6 bases short and J 5 bases short, with 8 bases between. This CDR3 is built from 12 residues. This CDR3 reads CASSQIDNEQFF. The DNA for the CDR3 is TGTGCCAGCAGTCAGATCGACAATGAGCAGTTCTTC.

In this sample, this clonotype turned up a few times. The gene calls are TRBV3-1 and TRBJ2-2, with 8 bases matching TRBD2. The CDR3 is made up of 18 amino acids. The germline V gene encodes CDR1 LGHDT and CDR2 YNNKEL (reference sequence). With V trimmed by 1 base and J by 6 bases, 13 bases remained unmatched. The CDR3 is CASSQAWTSPRWAGELFF. CDR3 bases: TGTGCCAGCAGCCAAGCTTGGACTAGCCCCAGGTGGGCCGGGGAGCTGTTTTTT.

The table lists this clonotype with a few counts. The chain uses TRBV11-2 and TRBJ2-3; 8 bases match TRBD2. Germline-derived CDR1 and CDR2 are SGHAT and FQNNGV. J gave up 1 base and V 5 bases, and 5 bases lay outside the gene matches. The CDR3 sequence is 15 residues long. CDR3 amino acids: CASSPEAGGTDTQYF. For the CDR3, the DNA is TGTGCCAGCAGCCCAGAAGCGGGAGGCACAGATACGCAGTATTTT.

This clonotype was picked up many times. CDR3 bases: TGCGCCAGCAGCTTGGTGGCGGAGGGGACCTACGAGCAGTACTTC. Its translation is CASSLVAEGTYEQYF. The rearrangement joins TRBV5-1 to TRBJ2-7; maybe TRBD2 (6 bases). There are 15 residues in the CDR3. CDR1 is SGHRS and CDR2 is YFSETQ in the germline V gene. The V end was cut by 0 bases, the J end by 2 bases, with 12 bases between.

This clonotype was found many times. The genes are TRBV6-1 and TRBJ1-5; 11 bases map to TRBD1. CDR1 MNHNS and CDR2 SASEGT come from the germline V gene. The CDR3 has 15 residues. The V segment lost 6 bases and the J segment 6 bases; nucleotides outside the gene matches: 7. The CDR3 loop reads CASSPGQGASQPQHF. In nucleotides, the CDR3 is TGTGCCAGCAGCCCCGGACAGGGGGCGAGTCAGCCCCAGCATTTT.

This chain uses TRBV12-3 or TRBV12-4 with TRBJ1-5; 7 nucleotides align to TRBD1. V was pared by 1 base and J by 7 bases, with 10 bases of the junction left unmatched. There are 16 residues in the CDR3. This CDR3 reads CASSLGGPGGWQPQHF. For the CDR3, the DNA is TGTGCCAGCAGTTTAGGAGGGCCAGGGGGGTGGCAGCCCCAGCATTTT.

This clonotype showed up many times. J is TRBJ2-1 and V is TRBV2, with 7 bases lining up with TRBD2. The length of the CDR3 is 15 residues. With V trimmed by 2 bases and J by 5 bases, 6 bases remained unmatched. Germline V gives CDR1 SNHLY, CDR2 FYNNEI. The CDR3 DNA sequence: TGTGCCAGCAGTGAATGGCGGGAGCTGAACAATGAGCAGTTCTTC. Protein sequence: CASSEWRELNNEQFF.

This clonotype was recorded many times. The chain has TRBV7-9 and TRBJ1-2; D is perhaps TRBD1 (5 bases). Germline CDR1 reads SEHNR; CDR2 reads FQNEAQ (reference sequence). Trimming pared 4 bases from V and 2 bases from J, leaving 11 bases between. This CDR3 contains 14 residues. In DNA, the CDR3 is TGTGCCAGCAGCTCCCTGAGGGGCAACTATGGCTACACCTTC. This codes for CASSSLRGNYGYTF.

This clonotype was detected many times. This sequence joins TRBV7-2 and TRBJ2-7; possibly TRBD2 for D (6 bases). The ends were cut back, 5 bases at V and 0 bases at J, with 14 bases in the middle. The CDR3 loop spans 15 amino acids. Germline V gene sequence: CDR1 SGHTA, CDR2 FQGNSA. The CDR3 spells CASSTDYISSYEQYF. In DNA form, the CDR3 reads TGTGCCAGCAGCACGGACTACATAAGCTCCTACGAGCAGTACTTC.

This clonotype appeared many times. The V gene is TRBV11-2, the J gene TRBJ2-7; 10 positions agree with TRBD2. With 1 base clipped from V and 0 bases from J, the junction kept 12 bases outside the gene matches. The CDR3 is 19 residues long. From germline, CDR1 is SGHAT and CDR2 FQNNGV. For the CDR3, the DNA is TGTGCCAGCAGCTTAGGCTCGCTAGCGGGGGAGCGAGGCTCCTACGAGCAGTACTTC. Protein sequence: CASSLGSLAGERGSYEQYF.

A few counts support this clonotype. This chain links TRBV10-1 with TRBJ2-1, with 10 bases that match TRBD2. With 3 bases clipped from V and 7 bases from J, the junction kept 3 bases outside the gene matches. Per germline, CDR1 WNHNN and CDR2 SYGVQD (reference sequence). The CDR3 is 14 amino acids. The CDR3 DNA reads TGCGCCAGCAGTGATTTTAGCGGGAGGAATGAGCAGTTCTTC. Amino acids: CASSDFSGRNEQFF.

This clonotype was seen ten or more times. The V and J genes are TRBV20-1 and TRBJ2-1; the match to TRBD2 covers 10 bases. With V trimmed by 0 bases and J by 7 bases, 15 bases remained unmatched. Per the germline V gene, CDR1 is DFQATT and CDR2 is SNEGSKA (reference sequence). The CDR3 is made up of 18 amino acids. The CDR3 nucleotides are TGCAGTGCTAGAGATCCTCTCGTACTAGCGGGATTCCTTAATGAGCAGTTCTTC. It encodes CSARDPLVLAGFLNEQFF.

The gene calls are TRBV5-5 and TRBJ2-3; 14 nucleotides agree with TRBD2. Germline CDR1 reads SGHKS; CDR2 reads YYEKEE (reference sequence). Trimming cost V 4 bases and J 5 bases; bases outside gene matches: 6. This CDR3 is 16 amino acids long. CDR3 sequence (DNA): TGTGCCAGCAGCCTGGGACTAGCGGGAGCGGAAGATACGCAGTATTTT. The encoded protein is CASSLGLAGAEDTQYF.